This T cell receptor (beta chain) was recorded in a study of healthy donors' naive CD4 and CD8 T cells. Study outcomes and limitations: Reportedly, most V and J gene segments showed naive CD4+ versus CD8+ bias.

Each TCR library used roughly 510 ng of total RNA and a linear amplification protocol. In the original analysis: Sequencing covered around 78,000 rearranged alpha-chain transcripts across several healthy donors. A single record per CDR3 protein comes from TCRdb applying MiXCR to the reads. The V and J calls and clone size come from TCRdb's table, not from the authors' own analysis. The repertoire includes approximately 200,000 distinct CDR3 sequences, about 70% of them detected once, and about 2.4% sits in the top ten. CD4+CD8-CD45RO-CD45RA+ cells were naive CD4+; CD8+CD4-CD45RA+CD27bright cells were naive CD8+. Remarks on this clonotype: Antigen unknown.

Germline V gives CDR1 MNHEY, CDR2 SVGAGI. Trimming cost V 7 bases and J 0 bases, with 12 bases left between them. The CDR3 runs to 14 residues. Source material: naive CD4+ and CD8+ T cells sorted from blood, pooled from several donors. This TCR came from a pool of human donors in good health; the sample pools cells from several healthy donors. The chain couples TRBV6-5 to TRBJ1-1; D ambiguous. CDR3 DNA: TGTGCCAGCACCCGAGGACGGTTGAACACTGAAGCTTTCTTT. Amino acid sequence: CASTRGRLNTEAFF.